A single sample is the source of the 18 T cell receptor beta chains below, sequenced in a study of blood T cell repertoires in COVID-19. Method: immunoSEQ multiplex PCR; TCRdb's copy keeps in-frame clones and lacks some. The sample contains approximately 88,000 clones, about 83% of which appear only once. The sequenced sample was peripheral blood. The source of these receptors is a human donor in a cohort sampled during active COVID-19.

The V and J genes are TRBV7-8 and TRBJ2-3; TRBD2 matches at 7 bases. V was clipped by 1 base and J by 4 bases; unmatched bases: 11. There are 17 residues in the CDR3. Germline V lookup: CDR1 SGHVS, CDR2 FQNEAQ. CDR3 sequence (DNA): TGTGCCAGCAGCTTAGGAGTCGGGGCGGGAGCGGCAGATACGCAGTATTTT. Translated, it gives CASSLGVGAGAADTQYF. Full variable domain (remainder filled in from reference TRBV7-8 and TRBJ2-3): GAGVSQSPRYKVAKRGQDVALRCDPISGHVSLFWYQQALGQGPEFLTYFQNEAQLDKSGLPSDRFFAERPEGSVSTLKIQRTQQEDSAVYLCASSLGVGAGAADTQYFGPGTRLTVL.

The chain couples TRBV5-6 to TRBJ2-7; 7 positions agree with TRBD2. This CDR3 spans 17 amino acids. V dropped 0 bases and J dropped 2; count of bases not matched to a gene: 11. Germline V gene lookup returns CDR1 SGHDT and CDR2 YYEEEE. CDR3 coding DNA: TGTGCCAGCAGCTTGGGAGGACTGGGTGGGAGGGCCTACGAGCAGTACTTC. Protein sequence: CASSLGGLGGRAYEQYF.

The chain combines TRBV28 with TRBJ2-7, with 10 bases aligning to TRBD2. Germline assignment: CDR1 MDHEN and CDR2 SYDVKM. The CDR3 is 16 amino acids. Trimming took 6 bases from V and 0 from J; bases not matched to a gene: 8. In DNA, the CDR3 is TGTGCCAGCAGCCCTACTAGCGGGAAAAGCTCCTACGAGCAGTACTTC. This sequence encodes CASSPTSGKSSYEQYF. Full variable domain (remainder filled in from reference TRBV28 and TRBJ2-7): DVKVTQSSRYLVKRTGEKVFLECVQDMDHENMFWYRQDPGLGLRLIYFSYDVKMKEKGDIPEGYSVSREKKERFSLILESASTNQTSMYLCASSPTSGKSSYEQYFGPGTRLTVT.

The J gene is TRBJ2-7, the V gene TRBV7-9; 9 positions agree with TRBD1. CDR1 is SEHNR, CDR2 FQNEAQ, per germline (reference sequence). The CDR3 extends over 14 amino acids. J gave up 5 bases and V 4 bases, and 6 bases lay outside the gene matches. CDR3 amino acids: CASSSGQGLDEQYF. The CDR3 DNA follows: TGTGCCAGCAGCTCAGGACAGGGGTTGGACGAGCAGTACTTC.

This chain links TRBV6-2 or TRBV6-3 with TRBJ2-5; TRBD2 aligns across 9 bases. The germline CDR1 and CDR2 sequences are MNHEY and SVGEGT. V lost 4 bases, J lost 7 bases, and 10 bases stayed unmatched. The CDR3 sequence is 15 residues long. The CDR3, as DNA: TGTGCCAGCAGTTTACCGGGGACTAGCCTCGGGACCCAGTACTTC. This translates into CASSLPGTSLGTQYF.

This chain joins TRBV18 and TRBJ2-5; D gene uncertain. CDR3 size: 12 residues. CDR1 KGHSH and CDR2 LQKENI come from the germline V gene. Trimming pared 5 bases from V and 3 bases from J, leaving 7 bases between. The DNA for the CDR3 is TGTGCCAGCTCATTAGCTGAAGAGACCCAGTACTTC. Protein: CASSLAEETQYF. The full variable domain, with the rest looked up from reference TRBV18 and TRBJ2-5, is NAGVMQNPRHLVRRRGQEARLRCSPMKGHSHVYWYRQLPEEGLKFMVYLQKENIIDESGMPKERFSAEFPKEGPSILRIQQVVRGDSAAYFCASSLAEETQYFGPGTRLLVL.

V gene TRBV3-1 (or the pseudogene TRBV3-2) combines with J gene TRBJ1-4; D remains unclear. Germline V gives CDR1 LGHDT, CDR2 YNNKEL (reference sequence). CDR3 size: 14 residues. The ends were cut back, 4 bases at V and 0 bases at J, with 6 bases in the middle. The CDR3 bases are TGTGCCAGCAGCCGACTAACAACTAATGAAAAACTGTTTTTT. This encodes CASSRLTTNEKLFF.

The J gene is TRBJ2-3, the V gene TRBV6-5; tentatively, D is TRBD1 (5 bases). The CDR3 has 14 amino acids. V gave up 6 bases and J gave up 1 base, with 11 bases separating them. CDR1 is MNHEY, CDR2 SVGAGI, per germline. The CDR3 region is CASRRTRGTDTQYF. CDR3 coding DNA: TGTGCCAGCAGAAGGACCAGGGGCACAGATACGCAGTATTTT.

The chain is built from TRBV27 and TRBJ1-1, with D unclear. From germline, CDR1 is MNHEY and CDR2 SMNVEV (reference sequence). V was trimmed by 6 bases and J by 6 bases, leaving 14 bases between them. This CDR3 has 13 amino acids. CDR3 coding DNA: TGTGCCAGCAGAGGAGTGGCCGGTTCTGAAGCTTTCTTT. It yields the protein CASRGVAGSEAFF.

This sequence joins TRBV15 and TRBJ2-7; 10 positions agree with TRBD2. V lost 5 bases and J lost 2; bases outside the gene matches: 3. This CDR3 has 14 residues. The germline CDR1 and CDR2 sequences are LNHNV and YYDKDF (reference sequence). The CDR3 coding sequence is TGTGCCACCAGCCTTGGGACTAGCGCCTACGAGCAGTACTTC. Translation gives CATSLGTSAYEQYF.

The V gene is TRBV29-1, the J gene TRBJ2-1; 10 bases agree with TRBD1. Trimming removed 5 bases from V and 5 bases from J; junction bases left unmatched: 6. The germline V gene has CDR1 SQVTM and CDR2 ANQGSEA. The CDR3 spans 14 residues. DNA for the CDR3: TGCAGCGTTATACGGGACAGGGGACACAATGAGCAGTTCTTC. This codes for CSVIRDRGHNEQFF.

The chain has TRBV7-2 and TRBJ1-1; 10 bases line up with TRBD1. This CDR3 has 17 residues. Germline lookup yields CDR1 SGHTA and CDR2 FQGNSA. The V gene end was trimmed by 4 bases and the J gene end by 10 bases; junction bases not matched to a gene: 18. For the CDR3, the DNA is TGTGCCAGCAGCTCCCGAGGACAGGGGGGTCGAGTACTTAGAGCTTTCTTT. This gives the protein CASSSRGQGGRVLRAFF.

V usage is TRBV19 and J usage is TRBJ2-7, with TRBD2 matching 12 bases. The germline gives CDR1 LNHDA, CDR2 SQIVND (reference sequence). The CDR3 spans 15 residues. With 8 bases clipped from V and 0 bases from J, the junction kept 5 bases outside the gene matches. CDR3 region: CASGRLAGASYEQYF. The CDR3 DNA reads as TGTGCCAGTGGGAGACTAGCGGGAGCCTCCTACGAGCAGTACTTC. The variable domain in full, with the rest retrieved from reference TRBV19 and TRBJ2-7, is DGGITQSPKYLFRKEGQNVTLSCEQNLNHDAMYWYRQDPGQGLRLIYYSQIVNDFQKGDIAEGYSVSREKKESFPLTVTSAQKNPTAFYLCASGRLAGASYEQYFGPGTRLTVT.

The chain employs TRBV19 and TRBJ2-1; TRBD2 is a possible D gene (5 bases). V was shortened by 3 bases and J by 4 bases, with 22 bases between the two germline ends. Germline CDR1 reads LNHDA; CDR2 reads SQIVND (reference sequence). The CDR3 sequence is 18 residues long. The CDR3 sequence is CASSIPMLGVPLYNEQFF. DNA for the CDR3: TGTGCCAGTAGTATCCCGATGCTGGGAGTCCCCCTTTACAATGAGCAGTTCTTC.

The V and J genes are TRBV11-1 and TRBJ2-5; 11 bases fit TRBD2. V shed 4 bases and J 10 bases; nucleotides not matched to a gene: 8. CDR3 length: 14 residues. Germline V gene sequence: CDR1 SGHAT, CDR2 FQDESV (reference sequence). DNA of the CDR3: TGTGCCAGCAGCTCCCTAGCGGGAGGATTGGGCCAGTACTTC. Translation gives CASSSLAGGLGQYF.

V is TRBV2 and J is TRBJ2-3; D not resolved. Germline V gene lookup returns CDR1 SNHLY and CDR2 FYNNEI. Between the trimmed V and J ends, which lost 10 bases and 6 bases, there was a span of 11 bases. This CDR3 is built from 11 residues. The CDR3 bases are TGTGCCACCAGAGCATTCGATACGCAGTATTTT. Protein product: CATRAFDTQYF.

This clone was seen a few times. The V gene is TRBV7-9, the J gene TRBJ1-1; D is unresolved. Between the trimmed V and J ends, which lost 5 bases and 0 bases, there was a span of 13 bases. The CDR3 contains 15 residues. CDR1 SEHNR and CDR2 FQNEAQ come from the germline V gene (reference sequence). In nucleotides, the CDR3 is TGTGCCAGCAGCCGCGTAAACGCCATGAACACTGAAGCTTTCTTT. Encoded protein: CASSRVNAMNTEAFF.

The J gene is TRBJ1-2, the V gene TRBV4-2, with a weak D call TRBD1 (5 bases). Germline CDR1 LGHNA, CDR2 YNFKEQ. This CDR3 contains 14 residues. V was shortened by 3 bases and J by 3 bases, with 11 bases between the two germline ends. CDR3 bases: TGTGCCAGCAGCCACCTGGGGGGAGACTATGGCTACACCTTC. It is translated as CASSHLGGDYGYTF.